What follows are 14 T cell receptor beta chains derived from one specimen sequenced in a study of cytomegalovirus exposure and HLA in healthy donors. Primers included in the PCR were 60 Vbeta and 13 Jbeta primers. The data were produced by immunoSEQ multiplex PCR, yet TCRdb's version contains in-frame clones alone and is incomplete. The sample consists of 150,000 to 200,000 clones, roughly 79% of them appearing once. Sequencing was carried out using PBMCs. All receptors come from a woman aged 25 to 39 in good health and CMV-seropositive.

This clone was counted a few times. The CDR3 here is CASSTGVYAEAFF. The DNA of the CDR3 is TGTGCCAGCAGCACAGGGGTTTACGCTGAAGCTTTCTTT. The chain links TRBV14 to TRBJ1-1; 7 nucleotides match TRBD1. The V gene's germline CDR1 is SGHDN and CDR2 FVKESK. The V gene end was trimmed by 5 bases and the J gene end by 6 bases; junction bases not matched to a gene: 6. The CDR3 runs 13 residues.

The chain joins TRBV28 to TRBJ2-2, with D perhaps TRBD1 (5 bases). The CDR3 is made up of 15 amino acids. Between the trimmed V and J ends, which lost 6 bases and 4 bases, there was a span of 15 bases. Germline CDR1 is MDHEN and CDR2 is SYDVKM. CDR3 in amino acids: CASRQQGRGTGELFF. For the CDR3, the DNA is TGTGCCAGCAGGCAGCAGGGTCGTGGCACCGGGGAGCTGTTTTTT.

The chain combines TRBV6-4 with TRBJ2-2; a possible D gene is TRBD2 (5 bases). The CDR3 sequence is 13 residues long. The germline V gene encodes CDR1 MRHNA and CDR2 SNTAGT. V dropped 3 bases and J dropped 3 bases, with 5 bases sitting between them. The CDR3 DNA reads TGTGCCAGCAGTGAAGCGGACACCGGGGAGCTGTTTTTT. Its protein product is CASSEADTGELFF.

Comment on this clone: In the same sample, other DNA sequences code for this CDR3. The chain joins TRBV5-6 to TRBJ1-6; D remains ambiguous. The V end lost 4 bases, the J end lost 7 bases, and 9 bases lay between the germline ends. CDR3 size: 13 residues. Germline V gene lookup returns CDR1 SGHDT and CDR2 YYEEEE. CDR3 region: CASSTDLNSPLHF. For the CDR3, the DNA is TGTGCCAGCAGCACCGACTTAAATTCACCCCTCCACTTT.

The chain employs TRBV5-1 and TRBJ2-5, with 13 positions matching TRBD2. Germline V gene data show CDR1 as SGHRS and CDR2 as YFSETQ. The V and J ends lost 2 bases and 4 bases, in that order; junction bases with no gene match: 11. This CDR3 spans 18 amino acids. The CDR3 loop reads CASSLLAGGRRGGETQYF. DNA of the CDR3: TGCGCCAGCAGCTTACTAGCGGGAGGGCGCAGGGGGGGAGAGACCCAGTACTTC. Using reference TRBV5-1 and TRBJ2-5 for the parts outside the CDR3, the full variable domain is KAGVTQTPRYLIKTRGQQVTLSCSPISGHRSVSWYQQTPGQGLQFLFEYFSETQRNKGNFPGRFSGRQFSNSRSEMNVSTLELGDSALYLCASSLLAGGRRGGETQYFGPGTRLLVL.

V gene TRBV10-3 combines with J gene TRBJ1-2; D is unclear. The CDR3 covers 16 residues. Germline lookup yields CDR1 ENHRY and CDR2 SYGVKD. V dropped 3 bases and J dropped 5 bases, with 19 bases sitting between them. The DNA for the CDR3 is TGTGCCATCAGTGATCACAGCCGGATCGTTTCTTATGGCTACACCTTC. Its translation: CAISDHSRIVSYGYTF.

CDR3 in DNA: TGTGCCACCGGACGGGGGAACACTGAAGCTTTCTTT. This codes for CATGRGNTEAFF. The rearrangement uses TRBV6-5 and TRBJ1-1; no firm D call. The germline CDR1 and CDR2 sequences are MNHEY and SVGAGI. The CDR3 spans 12 residues. V lost 10 bases to trimming and J lost 1 base, with 10 bases between them.

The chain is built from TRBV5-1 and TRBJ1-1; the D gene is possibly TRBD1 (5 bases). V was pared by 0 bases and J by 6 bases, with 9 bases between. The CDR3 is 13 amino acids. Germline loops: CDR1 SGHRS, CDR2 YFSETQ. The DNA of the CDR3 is TGCGCCAGCAGCTTGGTAGGGGAGGCTGAAGCTTTCTTT. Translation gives CASSLVGEAEAFF.

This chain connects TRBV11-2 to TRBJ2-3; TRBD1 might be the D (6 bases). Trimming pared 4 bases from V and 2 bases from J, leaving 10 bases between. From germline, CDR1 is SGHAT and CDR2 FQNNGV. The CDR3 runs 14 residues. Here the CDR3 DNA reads TGTGCCAGCAGCTCTGGGGGCGACACAGATACGCAGTATTTT. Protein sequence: CASSSGGDTDTQYF. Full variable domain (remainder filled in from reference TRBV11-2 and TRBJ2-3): EAGVAQSPRYKIIEKRQSVAFWCNPISGHATLYWYQQILGQGPKLLIQFQNNGVVDDSQLPKDRFSAERLKGVDSTLKIQPAKLEDSAVYLCASSSGGDTDTQYFGPGTRLTVL.

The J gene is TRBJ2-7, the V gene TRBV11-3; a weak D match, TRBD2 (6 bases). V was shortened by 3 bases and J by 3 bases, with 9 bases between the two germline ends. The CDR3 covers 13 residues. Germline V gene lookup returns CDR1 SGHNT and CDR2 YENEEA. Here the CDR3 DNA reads TGTGCCAGCAGCTTTAATAGCGGCTACGAGCAGTACTTC. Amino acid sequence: CASSFNSGYEQYF.

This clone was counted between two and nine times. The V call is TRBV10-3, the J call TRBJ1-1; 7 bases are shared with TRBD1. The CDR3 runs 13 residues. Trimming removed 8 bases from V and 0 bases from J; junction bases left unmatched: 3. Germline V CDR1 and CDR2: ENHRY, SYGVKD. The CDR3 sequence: CAIAQGLNTEAFF. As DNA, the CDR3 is TGTGCCATCGCACAGGGGTTGAACACTGAAGCTTTCTTT.

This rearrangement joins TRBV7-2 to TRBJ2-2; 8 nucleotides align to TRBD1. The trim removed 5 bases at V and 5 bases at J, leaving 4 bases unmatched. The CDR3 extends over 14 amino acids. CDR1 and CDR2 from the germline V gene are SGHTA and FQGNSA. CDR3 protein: CASSPRGRTGELFF. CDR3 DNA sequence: TGTGCCAGCAGCCCCAGGGGGCGAACCGGGGAGCTGTTTTTT.

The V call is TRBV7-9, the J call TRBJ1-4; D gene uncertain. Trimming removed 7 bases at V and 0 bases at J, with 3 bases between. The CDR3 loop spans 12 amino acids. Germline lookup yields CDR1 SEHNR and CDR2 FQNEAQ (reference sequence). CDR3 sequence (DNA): TGTGCCAGCACCGCAACTAATGAAAAACTGTTTTTT. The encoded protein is CASTATNEKLFF.

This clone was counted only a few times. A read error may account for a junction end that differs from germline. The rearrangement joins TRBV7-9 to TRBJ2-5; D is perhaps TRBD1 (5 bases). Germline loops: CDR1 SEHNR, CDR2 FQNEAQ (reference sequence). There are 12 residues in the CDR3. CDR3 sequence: CSSSPQGETQYF. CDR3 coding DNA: TGTTCCAGCAGCCCCCAGGGAGAGACCCAGTACTTC.